The sample holds a few counts of the clone carrying this T cell receptor (beta chain). Just one base apart from a much larger clone, this may be a read error. With a J-beta primer mix and a sample-barcoded 5' primer, a second PCR ran about 7 to 11 cycles. Via MiXCR, TCRdb re-called the 5' RACE reads, giving one row per CDR3 protein. The data show around 1,500,000 distinct CDR3 sequences, about 30% seen once. The sample comes from a study of blood T cells in healthy people across ages. Germline CDR1 reads MRHNA; CDR2 reads SNTAGT. The CDR3 runs 14 residues. The V and J ends lost 6 bases and 4 bases, in that order; junction bases with no gene match: 4.

The sequenced sample was blood. V gene TRBV6-4 combines with J gene TRBJ2-3; 10 nucleotides agree with TRBD2. This receptor was obtained from a woman aged 25 to 39 in good health. The CDR3 DNA is TGTGCCAGCAGGGAAAGCGGGGGGGCAGATACGCAGTATTTT. Residues: CASRESGGADTQYF.